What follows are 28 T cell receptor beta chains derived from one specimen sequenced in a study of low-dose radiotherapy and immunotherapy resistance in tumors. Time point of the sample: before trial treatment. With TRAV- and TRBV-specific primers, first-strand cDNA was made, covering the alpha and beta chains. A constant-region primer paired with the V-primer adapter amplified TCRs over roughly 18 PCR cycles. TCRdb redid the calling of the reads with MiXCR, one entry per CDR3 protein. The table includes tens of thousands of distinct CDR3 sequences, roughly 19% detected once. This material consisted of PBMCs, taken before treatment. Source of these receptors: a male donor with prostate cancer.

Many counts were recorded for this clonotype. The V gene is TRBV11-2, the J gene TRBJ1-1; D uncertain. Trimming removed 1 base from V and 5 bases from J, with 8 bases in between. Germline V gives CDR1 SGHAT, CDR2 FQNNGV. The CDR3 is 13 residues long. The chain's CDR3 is CASSLGLGTEAFF. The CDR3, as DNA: TGTGCCAGCAGCTTAGGGTTAGGGACTGAAGCTTTCTTT.

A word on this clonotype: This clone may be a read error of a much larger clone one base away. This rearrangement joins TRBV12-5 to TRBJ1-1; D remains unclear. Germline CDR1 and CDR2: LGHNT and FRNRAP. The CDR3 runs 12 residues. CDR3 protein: CASCFTGTEAFF. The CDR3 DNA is TGTGCTAGTTGTTTCACGGGAACTGAAGCTTTCTTT.

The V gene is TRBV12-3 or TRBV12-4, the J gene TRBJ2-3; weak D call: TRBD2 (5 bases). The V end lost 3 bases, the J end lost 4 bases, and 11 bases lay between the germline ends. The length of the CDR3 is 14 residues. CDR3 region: CASSFFGVPDTQYF. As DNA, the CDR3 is TGTGCCAGCAGTTTTTTCGGGGTACCAGATACGCAGTATTTT.

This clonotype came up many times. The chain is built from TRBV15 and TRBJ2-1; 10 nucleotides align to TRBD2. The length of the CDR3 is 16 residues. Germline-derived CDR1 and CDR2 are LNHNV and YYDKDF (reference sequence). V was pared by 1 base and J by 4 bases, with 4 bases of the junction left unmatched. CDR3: CATSRAGTSEYNEQFF. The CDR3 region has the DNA TGTGCCACCAGCAGAGCCGGGACTAGCGAATACAATGAGCAGTTCTTC. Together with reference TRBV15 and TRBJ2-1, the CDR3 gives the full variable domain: DAMVIQNPRYQVTQFGKPVTLSCSQTLNHNVMYWYQQKSSQAPKLLFHYYDKDFNNEADTPDNFQSRRPNTSFCFLDIRSPGLGDTAMYLCATSRAGTSEYNEQFFGPGTRLTVL.

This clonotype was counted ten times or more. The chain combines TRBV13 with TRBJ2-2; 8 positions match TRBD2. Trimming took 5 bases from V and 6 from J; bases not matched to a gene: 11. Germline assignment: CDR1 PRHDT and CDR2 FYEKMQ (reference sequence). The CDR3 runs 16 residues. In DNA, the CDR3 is TGTGCCAGCAGCCCCTTTGGAGCGGGGGTGGCCGGGGAGCTGTTTTTT. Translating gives CASSPFGAGVAGELFF. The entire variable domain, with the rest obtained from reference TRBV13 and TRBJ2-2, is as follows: AAGVIQSPRHLIKEKRETATLKCYPIPRHDTVYWYQQGPGQDPQFLISFYEKMQSDKGSIPDRFSAQQFSDYHSELNMSSLELGDSALYFCASSPFGAGVAGELFFGEGSRLTVL.

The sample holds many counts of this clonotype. DNA of the CDR3: TGTGCCAGCTCACCACCGTCGGGTAGCTCCTACGAGCAGTACTTC. Translated: CASSPPSGSSYEQYF. The chain has TRBV18 and TRBJ2-7; no clear D gene. The CDR3 totals 15 residues. Trimming shortened V by 0 bases and J by 0 bases, and 9 bases separated the two germline ends. From germline, CDR1 is KGHSH and CDR2 LQKENI.

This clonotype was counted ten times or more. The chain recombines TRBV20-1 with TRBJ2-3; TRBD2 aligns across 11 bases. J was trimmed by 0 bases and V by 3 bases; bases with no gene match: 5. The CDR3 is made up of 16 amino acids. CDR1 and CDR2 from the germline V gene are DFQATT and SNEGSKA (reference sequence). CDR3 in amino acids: CSARGLAATSTDTQYF. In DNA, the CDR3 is TGCAGTGCTAGGGGACTAGCGGCGACCAGCACAGATACGCAGTATTTT.

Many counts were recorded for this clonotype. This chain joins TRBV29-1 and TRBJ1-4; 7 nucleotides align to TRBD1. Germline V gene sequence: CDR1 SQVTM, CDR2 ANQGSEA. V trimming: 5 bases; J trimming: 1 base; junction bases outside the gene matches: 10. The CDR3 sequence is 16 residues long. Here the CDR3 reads CSVKPGTEGTNEKLFF. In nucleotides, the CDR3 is TGCAGCGTTAAACCCGGGACAGAGGGAACTAATGAAAAACTGTTTTTT.

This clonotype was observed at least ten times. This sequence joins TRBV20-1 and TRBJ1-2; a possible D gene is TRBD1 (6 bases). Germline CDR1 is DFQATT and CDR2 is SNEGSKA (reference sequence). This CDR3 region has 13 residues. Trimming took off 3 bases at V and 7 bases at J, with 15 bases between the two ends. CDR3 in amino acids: CSASFPGASGYTF. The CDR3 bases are TGCAGTGCTAGTTTTCCAGGGGCGAGTGGCTACACCTTC.

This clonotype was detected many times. This CDR3 is CASSRTNGNTEAFF. In DNA, the CDR3 is TGTGCCAGCTCCCGGACAAACGGGAACACTGAAGCTTTCTTT. The rearrangement joins TRBV18 to TRBJ1-1; D possibly corresponds to TRBD1 (5 bases). Germline V gives CDR1 KGHSH, CDR2 LQKENI. Trimming removed 6 bases at V and 1 base at J, with 12 bases between. The CDR3 contains 14 residues. Supplemented by reference TRBV18 and TRBJ1-1, the full variable domain reads NAGVMQNPRHLVRRRGQEARLRCSPMKGHSHVYWYRQLPEEGLKFMVYLQKENIIDESGMPKERFSAEFPKEGPSILRIQQVVRGDSAAYFCASSRTNGNTEAFFGQGTRLTVV.

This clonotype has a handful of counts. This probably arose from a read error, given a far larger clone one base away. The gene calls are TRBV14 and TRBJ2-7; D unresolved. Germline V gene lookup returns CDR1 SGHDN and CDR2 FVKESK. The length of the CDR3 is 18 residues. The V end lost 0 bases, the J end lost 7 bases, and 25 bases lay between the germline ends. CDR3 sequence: CASSQEPQWEPVYNEQYF. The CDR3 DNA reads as TGTGCCAGCAGCCAAGAGCCCCAGTGGGAACCCGTATACAATGAGCAGTACTTC.

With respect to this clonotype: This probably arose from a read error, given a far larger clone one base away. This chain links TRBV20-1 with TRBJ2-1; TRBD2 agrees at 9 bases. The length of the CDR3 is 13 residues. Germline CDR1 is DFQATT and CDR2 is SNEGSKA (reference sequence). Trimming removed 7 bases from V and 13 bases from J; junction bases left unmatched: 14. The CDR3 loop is CSVPAGGQETQFF. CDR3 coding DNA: TGCAGTGTACCGGCGGGGGGGCAAGAGACCCAGTTCTTC.

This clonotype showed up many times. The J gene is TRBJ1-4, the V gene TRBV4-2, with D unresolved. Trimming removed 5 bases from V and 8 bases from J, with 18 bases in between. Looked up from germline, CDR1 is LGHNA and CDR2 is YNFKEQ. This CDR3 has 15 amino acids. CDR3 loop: CASSEQSPPGEKLFF. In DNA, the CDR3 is TGTGCCAGCAGCGAGCAATCCCCCCCGGGGGAAAAACTGTTTTTT.

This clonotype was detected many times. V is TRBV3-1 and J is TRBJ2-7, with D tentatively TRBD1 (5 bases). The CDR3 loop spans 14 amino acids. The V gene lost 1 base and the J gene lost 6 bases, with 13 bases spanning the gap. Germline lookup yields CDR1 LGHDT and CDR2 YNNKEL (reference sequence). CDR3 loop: CASSQGLGAGEQYF. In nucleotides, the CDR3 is TGTGCCAGCAGCCAAGGGCTAGGGGCAGGCGAGCAGTACTTC.

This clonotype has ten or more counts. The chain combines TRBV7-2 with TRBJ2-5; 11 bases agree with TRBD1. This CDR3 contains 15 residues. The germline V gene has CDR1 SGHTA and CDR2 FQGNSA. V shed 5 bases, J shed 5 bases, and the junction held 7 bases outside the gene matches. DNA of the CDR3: TGTGCCAGCAGCCCGCGGACAGGGGGCGGGGAGACCCAGTACTTC. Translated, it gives CASSPRTGGGETQYF.

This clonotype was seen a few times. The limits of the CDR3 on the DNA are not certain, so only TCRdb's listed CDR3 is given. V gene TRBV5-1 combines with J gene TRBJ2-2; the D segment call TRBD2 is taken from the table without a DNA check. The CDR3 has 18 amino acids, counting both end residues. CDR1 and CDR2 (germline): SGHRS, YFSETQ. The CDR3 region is CASSSGPGLAPPGELFFF.

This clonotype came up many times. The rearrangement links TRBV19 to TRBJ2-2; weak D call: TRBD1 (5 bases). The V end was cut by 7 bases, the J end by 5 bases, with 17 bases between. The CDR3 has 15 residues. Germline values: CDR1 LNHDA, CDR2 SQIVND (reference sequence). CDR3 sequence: CASTVGLSNTGELFF. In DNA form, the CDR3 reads TGTGCCAGTACCGTGGGGCTATCAAATACCGGGGAGCTGTTTTTT.

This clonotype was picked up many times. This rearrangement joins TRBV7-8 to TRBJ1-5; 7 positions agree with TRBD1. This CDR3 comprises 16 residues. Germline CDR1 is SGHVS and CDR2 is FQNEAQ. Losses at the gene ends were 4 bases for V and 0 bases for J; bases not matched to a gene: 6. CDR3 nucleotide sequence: TGTGCCAGCAGCTGGGGGACAGACCATAGCAATCAGCCCCAGCATTTT. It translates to CASSWGTDHSNQPQHF.

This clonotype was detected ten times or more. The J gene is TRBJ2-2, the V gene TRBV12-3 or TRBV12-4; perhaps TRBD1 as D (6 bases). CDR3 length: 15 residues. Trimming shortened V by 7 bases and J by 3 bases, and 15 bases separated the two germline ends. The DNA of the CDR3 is TGTGCCAGCACCGCACAGGGTTACTACACCGGGGAGCTGTTTTTT. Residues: CASTAQGYYTGELFF.

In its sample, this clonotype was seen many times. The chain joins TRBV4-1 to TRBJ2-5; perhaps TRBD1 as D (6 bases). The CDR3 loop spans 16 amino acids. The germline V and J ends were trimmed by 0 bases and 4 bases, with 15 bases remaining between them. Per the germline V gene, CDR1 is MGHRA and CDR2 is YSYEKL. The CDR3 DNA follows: TGCGCCAGCAGCCAAGAAAGAGGGGGAGACCCAGAGACCCAGTACTTC. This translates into CASSQERGGDPETQYF.

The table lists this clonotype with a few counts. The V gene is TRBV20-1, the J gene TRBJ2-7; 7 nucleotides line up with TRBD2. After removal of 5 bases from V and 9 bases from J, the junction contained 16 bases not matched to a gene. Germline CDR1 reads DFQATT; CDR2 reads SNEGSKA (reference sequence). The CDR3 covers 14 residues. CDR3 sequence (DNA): TGCAGTGCTCCTACCCGGCCCAGTACGGGGGGGCAGTACTTC. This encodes CSAPTRPSTGGQYF.

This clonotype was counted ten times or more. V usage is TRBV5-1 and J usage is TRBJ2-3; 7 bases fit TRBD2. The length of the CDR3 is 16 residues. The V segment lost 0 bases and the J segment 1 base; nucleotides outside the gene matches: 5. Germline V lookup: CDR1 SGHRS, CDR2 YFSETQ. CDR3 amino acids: CASSLGGGPRTDTQYF. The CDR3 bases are TGCGCCAGCAGCTTGGGCGGGGGACCCCGCACAGATACGCAGTATTTT.

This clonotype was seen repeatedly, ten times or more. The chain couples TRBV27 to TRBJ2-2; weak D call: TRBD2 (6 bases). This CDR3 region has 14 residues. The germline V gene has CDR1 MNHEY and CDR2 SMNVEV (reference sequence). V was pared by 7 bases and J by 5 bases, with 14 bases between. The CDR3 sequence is CASTASEVTGELFF. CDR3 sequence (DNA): TGTGCCAGCACCGCTAGCGAGGTAACCGGGGAGCTGTTTTTT.

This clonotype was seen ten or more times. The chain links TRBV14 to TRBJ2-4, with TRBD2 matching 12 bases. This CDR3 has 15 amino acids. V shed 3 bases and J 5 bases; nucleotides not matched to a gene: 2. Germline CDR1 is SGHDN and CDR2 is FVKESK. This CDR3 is CASSHGLAGQNIQYF. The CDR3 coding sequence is TGTGCCAGCAGCCACGGACTAGCGGGGCAAAACATTCAGTACTTC.

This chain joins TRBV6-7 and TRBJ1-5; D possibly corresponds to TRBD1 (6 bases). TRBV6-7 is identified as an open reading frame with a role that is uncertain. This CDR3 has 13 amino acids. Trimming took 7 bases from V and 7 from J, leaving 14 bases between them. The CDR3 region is CASMNRDDQPQHF. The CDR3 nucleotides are TGTGCCAGCATGAACAGGGATGACCAGCCCCAGCATTTT.

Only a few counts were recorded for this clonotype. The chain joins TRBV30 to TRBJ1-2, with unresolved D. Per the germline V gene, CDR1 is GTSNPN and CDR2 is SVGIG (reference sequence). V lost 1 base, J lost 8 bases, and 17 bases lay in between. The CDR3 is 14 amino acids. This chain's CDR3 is CAWSGQALANGYTF. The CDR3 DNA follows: TGTGCCTGGAGTGGGCAGGCCCTTGCGAACGGCTACACCTTC.

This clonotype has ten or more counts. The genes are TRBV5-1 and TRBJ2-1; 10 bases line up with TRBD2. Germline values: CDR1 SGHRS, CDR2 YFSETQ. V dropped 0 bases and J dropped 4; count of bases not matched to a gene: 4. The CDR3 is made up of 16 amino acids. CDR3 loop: CASSLASSGGYNEQFF. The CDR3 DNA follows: TGCGCCAGCAGCTTGGCTTCTAGCGGGGGTTACAATGAGCAGTTCTTC.

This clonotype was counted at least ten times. In DNA form, the CDR3 reads TGTGCCAGCCGACTAGGGGCCGGGGAGCTGTTTTTT. Translating it yields CASRLGAGELFF. V and J are TRBV19 and TRBJ2-2, with a possible D match to TRBD2 (6 bases). This CDR3 has 12 residues. Germline CDR1 and CDR2: LNHDA and SQIVND (reference sequence). Trimming left V 9 bases short and J 6 bases short, with 11 bases between.